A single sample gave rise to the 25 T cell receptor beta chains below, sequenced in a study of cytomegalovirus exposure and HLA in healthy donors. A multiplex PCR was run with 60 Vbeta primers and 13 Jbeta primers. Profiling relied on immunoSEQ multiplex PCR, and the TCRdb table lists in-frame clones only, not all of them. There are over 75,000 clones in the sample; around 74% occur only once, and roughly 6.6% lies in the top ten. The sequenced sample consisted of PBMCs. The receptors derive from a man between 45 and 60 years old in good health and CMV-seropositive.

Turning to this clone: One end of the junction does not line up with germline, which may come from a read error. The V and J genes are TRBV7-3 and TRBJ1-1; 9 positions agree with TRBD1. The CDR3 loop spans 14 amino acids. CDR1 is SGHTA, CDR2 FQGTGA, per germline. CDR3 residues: CAGSLTGGNTEAFF. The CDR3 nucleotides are TGTGCCGGCAGCTTGACAGGGGGGAACACTGAAGCTTTCTTT.

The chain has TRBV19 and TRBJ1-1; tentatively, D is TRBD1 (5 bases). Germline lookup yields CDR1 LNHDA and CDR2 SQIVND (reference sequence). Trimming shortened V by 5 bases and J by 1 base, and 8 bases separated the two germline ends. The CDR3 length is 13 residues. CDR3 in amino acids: CASSEGENTEAFF. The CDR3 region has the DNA TGTGCCAGTAGTGAAGGGGAGAACACTGAAGCTTTCTTT.

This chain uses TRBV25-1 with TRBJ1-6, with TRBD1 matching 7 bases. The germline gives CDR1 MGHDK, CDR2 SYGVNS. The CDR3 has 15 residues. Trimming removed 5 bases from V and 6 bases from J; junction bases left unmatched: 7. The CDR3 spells CASSRTGTANSPLHF. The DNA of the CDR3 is TGTGCCAGCAGTAGGACCGGGACAGCTAATTCACCCCTCCACTTT.

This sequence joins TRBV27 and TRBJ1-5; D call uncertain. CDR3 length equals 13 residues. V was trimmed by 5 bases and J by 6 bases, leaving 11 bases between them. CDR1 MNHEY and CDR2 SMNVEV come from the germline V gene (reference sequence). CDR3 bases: TGTGCCAGCAGTGCCCGACTAGGTCAGCCCCAGCATTTT. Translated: CASSARLGQPQHF.

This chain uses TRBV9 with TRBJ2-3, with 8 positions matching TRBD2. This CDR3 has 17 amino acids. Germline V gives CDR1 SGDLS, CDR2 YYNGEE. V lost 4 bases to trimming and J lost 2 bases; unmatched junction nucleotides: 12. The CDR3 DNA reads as TGTGCCAGCAGCATCGGGGGGGGGCGGCCCCTCACAGATACGCAGTATTTT. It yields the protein CASSIGGGRPLTDTQYF.

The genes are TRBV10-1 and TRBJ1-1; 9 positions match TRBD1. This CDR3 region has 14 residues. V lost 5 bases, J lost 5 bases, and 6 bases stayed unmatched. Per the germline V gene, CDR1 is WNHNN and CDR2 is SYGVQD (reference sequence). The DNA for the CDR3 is TGCGCCAGCAGTCCGGACAGGGGTTGGACTGAAGCTTTCTTT. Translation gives CASSPDRGWTEAFF.

The CDR3 spells CAWIHTGTVTEAFF. As DNA, the CDR3 is TGTGCCTGGATCCATACCGGGACAGTCACTGAAGCTTTCTTT. V gene TRBV30 combines with J gene TRBJ1-1, with TRBD1 identical over 7 bases. After removal of 4 bases from V and 4 bases from J, the junction contained 9 bases not matched to a gene. This CDR3 contains 14 residues. Per the germline V gene, CDR1 is GTSNPN and CDR2 is SVGIG (reference sequence).

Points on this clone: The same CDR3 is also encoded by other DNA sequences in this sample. CDR3 coding DNA: TGTGCCAGCAGCATGACAGGGGGCAGAAGCTACGAGCAGTACTTC. Its translation is CASSMTGGRSYEQYF. J is TRBJ2-7 and V is TRBV7-9; TRBD1 agrees at 10 bases. V lost 5 bases and J lost 3; bases outside the gene matches: 7. CDR3 size: 15 residues. Per germline, CDR1 SEHNR and CDR2 FQNEAQ (reference sequence).

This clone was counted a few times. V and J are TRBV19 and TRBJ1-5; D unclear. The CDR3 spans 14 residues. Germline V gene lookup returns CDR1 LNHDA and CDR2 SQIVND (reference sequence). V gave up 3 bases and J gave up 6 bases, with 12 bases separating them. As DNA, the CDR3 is TGTGCCAGTAGTATGAGAGAGATAGCTCAGCCCCAGCATTTT. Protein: CASSMREIAQPQHF. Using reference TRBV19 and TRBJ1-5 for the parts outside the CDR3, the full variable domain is DGGITQSPKYLFRKEGQNVTLSCEQNLNHDAMYWYRQDPGQGLRLIYYSQIVNDFQKGDIAEGYSVSREKKESFPLTVTSAQKNPTAFYLCASSMREIAQPQHFGDGTRLSIL.

CDR3 coding DNA: TGTGCCAGCAGTGGGCAGAGCAATCAGCCCCAGCATTTT. It encodes CASSGQSNQPQHF. The V gene is TRBV6-1, the J gene TRBJ1-5, with unresolved D. The germline V gene has CDR1 MNHNS and CDR2 SASEGT. This CDR3 contains 13 residues. Between the trimmed V and J ends, which lost 4 bases and 1 base, there was a span of 5 bases.

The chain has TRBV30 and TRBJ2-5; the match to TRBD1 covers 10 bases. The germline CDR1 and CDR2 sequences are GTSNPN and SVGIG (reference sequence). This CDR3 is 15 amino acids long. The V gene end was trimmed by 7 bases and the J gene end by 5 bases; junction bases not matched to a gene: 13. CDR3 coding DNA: TGTGCCTTTACTACCGGGACAGGGGACGTCGAGACCCAGTACTTC. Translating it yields CAFTTGTGDVETQYF. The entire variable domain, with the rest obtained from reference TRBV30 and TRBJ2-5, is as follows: SQTIHQWPATLVQPVGSPLSLECTVEGTSNPNLYWYRQAAGRGLQLLFYSVGIGQISSEVPQNLSASRPQDRQFILSSKKLLLSDSGFYLCAFTTGTGDVETQYFGPGTRLLVL.

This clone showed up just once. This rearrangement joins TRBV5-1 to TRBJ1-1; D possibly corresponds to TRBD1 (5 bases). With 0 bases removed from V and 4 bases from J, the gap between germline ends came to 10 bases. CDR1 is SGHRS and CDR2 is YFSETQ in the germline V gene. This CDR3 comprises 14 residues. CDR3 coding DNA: TGCGCCAGCAGCTTGGCGGGGGTCTCCACTGAAGCTTTCTTT. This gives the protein CASSLAGVSTEAFF.

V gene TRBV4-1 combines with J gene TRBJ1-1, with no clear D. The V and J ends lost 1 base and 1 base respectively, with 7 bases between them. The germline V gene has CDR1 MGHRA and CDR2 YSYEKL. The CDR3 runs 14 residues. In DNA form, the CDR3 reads TGCGCCAGCAGCCAAGTTCGGAGGAACACTGAAGCTTTCTTT. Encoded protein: CASSQVRRNTEAFF.

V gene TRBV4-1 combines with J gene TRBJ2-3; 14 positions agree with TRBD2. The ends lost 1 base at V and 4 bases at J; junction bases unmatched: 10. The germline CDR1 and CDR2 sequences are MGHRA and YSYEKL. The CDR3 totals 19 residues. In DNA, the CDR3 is TGCGCCAGCAGCCAAGCAAGACTAGCGGGGGGGAGTGAATCAGATACGCAGTATTTT. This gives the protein CASSQARLAGGSESDTQYF.

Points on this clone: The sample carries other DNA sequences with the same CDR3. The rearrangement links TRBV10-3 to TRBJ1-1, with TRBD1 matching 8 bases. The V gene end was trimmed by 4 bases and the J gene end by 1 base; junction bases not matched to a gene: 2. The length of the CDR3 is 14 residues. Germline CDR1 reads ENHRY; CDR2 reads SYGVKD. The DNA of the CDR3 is TGTGCCATCAGTGTTGACAGGGGGAACACTGAAGCTTTCTTT. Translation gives CAISVDRGNTEAFF.

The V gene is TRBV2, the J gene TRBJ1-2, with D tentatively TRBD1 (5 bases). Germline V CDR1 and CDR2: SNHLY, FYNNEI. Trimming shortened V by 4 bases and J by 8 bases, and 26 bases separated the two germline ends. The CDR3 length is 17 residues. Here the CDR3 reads CASSVYAYVQGGGGYTF. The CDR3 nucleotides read TGTGCCAGCAGTGTGTACGCGTACGTCCAGGGAGGAGGAGGCTACACCTTC.

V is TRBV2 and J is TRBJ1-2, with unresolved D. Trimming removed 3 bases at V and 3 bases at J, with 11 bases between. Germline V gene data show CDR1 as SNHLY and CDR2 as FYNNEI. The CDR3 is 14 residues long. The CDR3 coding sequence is TGTGCCAGCAGTGATCTGGCAAATGACTATGGCTACACCTTC. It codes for CASSDLANDYGYTF.

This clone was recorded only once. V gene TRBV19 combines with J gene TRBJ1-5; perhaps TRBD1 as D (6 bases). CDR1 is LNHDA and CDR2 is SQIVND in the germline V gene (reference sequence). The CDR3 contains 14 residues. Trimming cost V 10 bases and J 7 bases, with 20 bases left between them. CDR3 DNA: TGTGCCACATCGGGACAACCGACGGGGCAGCCCCAGCATTTT. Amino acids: CATSGQPTGQPQHF.

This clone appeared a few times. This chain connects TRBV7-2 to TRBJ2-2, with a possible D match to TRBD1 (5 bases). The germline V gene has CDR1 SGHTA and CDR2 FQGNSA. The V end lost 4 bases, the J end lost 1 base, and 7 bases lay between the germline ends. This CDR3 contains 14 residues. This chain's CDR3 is CASSWGGNTGELFF. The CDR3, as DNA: TGTGCCAGCAGCTGGGGCGGGAACACCGGGGAGCTGTTTTTT.

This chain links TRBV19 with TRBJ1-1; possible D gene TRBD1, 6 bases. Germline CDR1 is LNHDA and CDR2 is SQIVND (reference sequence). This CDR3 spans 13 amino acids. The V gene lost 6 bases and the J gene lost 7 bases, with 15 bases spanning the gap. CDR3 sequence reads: CASRSSDRCEAFF. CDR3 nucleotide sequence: TGTGCCAGTAGATCCTCCGACAGGTGTGAAGCTTTCTTT.

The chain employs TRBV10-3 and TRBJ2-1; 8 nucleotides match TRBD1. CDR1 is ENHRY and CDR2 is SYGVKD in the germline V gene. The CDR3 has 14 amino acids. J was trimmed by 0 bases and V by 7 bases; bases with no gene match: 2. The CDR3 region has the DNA TGTGCCATCAAAACAGGGGGCTCCTACAATGAGCAGTTCTTC. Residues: CAIKTGGSYNEQFF.

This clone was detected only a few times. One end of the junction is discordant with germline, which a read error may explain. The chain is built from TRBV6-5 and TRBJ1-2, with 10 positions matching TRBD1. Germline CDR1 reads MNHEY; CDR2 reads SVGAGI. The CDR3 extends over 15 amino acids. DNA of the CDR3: TGTGCCAGCAGTTATTCCGGGACAGGGGACTATGGCTACCCCTTC. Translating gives CASSYSGTGDYGYPF.

The CDR3 DNA reads as TGCGCCAGCAGCTTACCGGGGGACCCGGAAGAGACCCAGTACTTC. This encodes CASSLPGDPEETQYF. This chain joins TRBV5-1 and TRBJ2-5; weak D call: TRBD2 (6 bases). Germline assignment: CDR1 SGHRS and CDR2 YFSETQ. The CDR3 is 15 residues long. V gave up 2 bases and J gave up 3 bases, with 14 bases separating them. Filled out from reference TRBV5-1 and TRBJ2-5, the complete variable domain reads KAGVTQTPRYLIKTRGQQVTLSCSPISGHRSVSWYQQTPGQGLQFLFEYFSETQRNKGNFPGRFSGRQFSNSRSEMNVSTLELGDSALYLCASSLPGDPEETQYFGPGTRLLVL.

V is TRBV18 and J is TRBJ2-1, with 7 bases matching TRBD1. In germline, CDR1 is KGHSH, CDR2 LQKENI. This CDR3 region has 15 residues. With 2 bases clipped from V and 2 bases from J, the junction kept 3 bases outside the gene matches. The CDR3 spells CASSPVQGAYNEQFF. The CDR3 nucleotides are TGTGCCAGCTCACCAGTGCAGGGGGCCTACAATGAGCAGTTCTTC.

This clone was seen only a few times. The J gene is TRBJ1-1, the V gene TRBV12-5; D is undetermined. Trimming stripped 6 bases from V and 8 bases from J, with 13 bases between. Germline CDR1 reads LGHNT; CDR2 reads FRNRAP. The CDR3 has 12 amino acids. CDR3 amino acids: CASGSHGGEAFF. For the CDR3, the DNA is TGTGCTAGTGGCTCCCACGGAGGGGAAGCTTTCTTT.